This T cell receptor beta chain was recovered during a study of cytotoxic CD8 clonotypes in ibrutinib-treated CLL. V lost 5 bases and J lost 6, with 17 bases in between. CDR3 length: 14 residues. Germline CDR1 reads SGHAT; CDR2 reads FQNNGV. Profiling relied on immunoSEQ multiplex PCR, and the TCRdb table lists in-frame clones only, not all of them. The data contain under 200,000 clones, around 80% of them seen just once; the ten biggest clones take up about 5%. This clone was observed once. This specimen was PBMCs, taken after 24 months of ibrutinib treatment. This chain joins TRBV11-2 and TRBJ2-7, with D perhaps TRBD2 (6 bases). The TCR comes from a human donor with chronic lymphocytic leukemia. The CDR3 DNA reads as TGTGCCAGCAGCCTCGCCTCGGGACTGCTCGAGCAGTACTTC. This codes for CASSLASGLLEQYF.